What follows are 31 T cell receptor beta chains derived from one specimen sequenced in a study of cytomegalovirus exposure and HLA in healthy donors. Repertoires were generated with immunoSEQ multiplex PCR, while TCRdb's copy carries only in-frame clones and drops some. This sample has approximately 170,000 clones; around 84% occur once, and the top ten carry more than 15%. The sequencing input was PBMCs. These receptors all stem from a man aged 18 to 29 in good health and CMV-seropositive.

V usage is TRBV28 and J usage is TRBJ2-3, with 7 bases fitting TRBD1. Germline CDR1 reads MDHEN; CDR2 reads SYDVKM. Trimming cost V 6 bases and J 1 base; bases outside gene matches: 10. This CDR3 region has 16 residues. Written as DNA, the CDR3 is TGTGCCAGCAGAACTCACAGGGGAAGGGGCACAGATACGCAGTATTTT. It encodes CASRTHRGRGTDTQYF.

DNA of the CDR3: TGTGCCAGCAGTGAATCATCGACAGAACCTTACAATGAGCAGTTCTTC. Translated: CASSESSTEPYNEQFF. The V and J genes are TRBV2 and TRBJ2-1; maybe TRBD1 (5 bases). V dropped 2 bases and J dropped 4 bases, with 15 bases sitting between them. The CDR3 has 16 amino acids. Germline V gives CDR1 SNHLY, CDR2 FYNNEI.

This chain uses TRBV5-1 with TRBJ2-6; D might be TRBD1 (6 bases). V lost 4 bases, J lost 4 bases, and 15 bases lay in between. The CDR3 length is 16 residues. Germline V gives CDR1 SGHRS, CDR2 YFSETQ. The CDR3 DNA follows: TGCGCCAGCAGCCACGGGACACAACCAGGGGCCAACGTCCTGACTTTC. This encodes CASSHGTQPGANVLTF. Combining the CDR3 with reference TRBV5-1 and TRBJ2-6 gives the whole variable domain KAGVTQTPRYLIKTRGQQVTLSCSPISGHRSVSWYQQTPGQGLQFLFEYFSETQRNKGNFPGRFSGRQFSNSRSEMNVSTLELGDSALYLCASSHGTQPGANVLTFGAGSRLTVL.

V and J are TRBV7-9 and TRBJ2-7, with D possibly TRBD1 on 6 matching bases. Germline assignment: CDR1 SEHNR and CDR2 FQNEAQ (reference sequence). The V gene lost 5 bases and the J gene lost 3 bases, with 17 bases spanning the gap. This CDR3 has 15 amino acids. This CDR3 is CASSGEGQPNYEQYF. For the CDR3, the DNA is TGTGCCAGCAGCGGTGAAGGACAGCCAAACTACGAGCAGTACTTC.

The V gene is TRBV7-9, the J gene TRBJ2-7; 10 nucleotides align to TRBD2. The CDR3 has 15 amino acids. The V and J ends lost 4 bases and 1 base, in that order; junction bases with no gene match: 4. Germline values: CDR1 SEHNR, CDR2 FQNEAQ (reference sequence). Here the CDR3 DNA reads TGTGCCAGCAGCTCAAGCGGGGGGGCGTCCTACGAGCAGTACTTC. Amino acid sequence: CASSSSGGASYEQYF.

The chain carries TRBV25-1 and TRBJ1-1; the D is unclear. CDR1 is MGHDK and CDR2 is SYGVNS in the germline V gene. V was cut by 3 bases and J by 0 bases, with 8 bases left in between. CDR3 length: 14 amino acids. CDR3: CASSDLTMNTEAFF. In DNA, the CDR3 is TGTGCCAGCAGTGACCTAACCATGAACACTGAAGCTTTCTTT.

The V call is TRBV28, the J call TRBJ2-7, with 7 nucleotides matching TRBD1. Trimming at V came to 5 bases and at J to 5 bases, leaving 6 bases not matched to a gene. Germline assignment: CDR1 MDHEN and CDR2 SYDVKM. The CDR3 is 13 amino acids. CDR3 residues: CASSHRGVDEQYF. CDR3 bases: TGTGCCAGCAGTCACAGGGGAGTCGACGAGCAGTACTTC.

The chain has TRBV7-2 and TRBJ2-1, with 13 positions matching TRBD2. CDR1 and CDR2 (germline): SGHTA, FQGNSA. V lost 2 bases and J lost 10; bases outside the gene matches: 5. CDR3 length equals 15 residues. The CDR3 loop is CASSLITSGGGEQFF. In DNA form, the CDR3 reads TGTGCCAGCAGCTTAATCACTAGCGGGGGGGGAGAGCAGTTCTTC.

The chain joins TRBV27 to TRBJ2-5, with D possibly matching TRBD1 (5 bases). The germline V gene has CDR1 MNHEY and CDR2 SMNVEV (reference sequence). CDR3 length: 14 residues. With 4 bases removed from V and 3 bases from J, the gap between germline ends came to 12 bases. The DNA for the CDR3 is TGTGCCAGCAGTTCCGGTTCAGGGAAAGAGACCCAGTACTTC. As protein: CASSSGSGKETQYF.

This clone has only a few counts. The gene calls are TRBV7-9 and TRBJ2-7; a weak D match, TRBD1 (5 bases). Germline CDR1 reads SEHNR; CDR2 reads FQNEAQ (reference sequence). The CDR3 covers 13 residues. V gave up 5 bases and J gave up 2 bases, with 10 bases separating them. The CDR3 is CASSLDSTYEQYF. The CDR3 DNA is TGTGCCAGCAGCCTCGACAGTACCTACGAGCAGTACTTC.

The genes are TRBV29-1 and TRBJ2-6; 9 nucleotides agree with TRBD1. Germline V CDR1 and CDR2: SQVTM, ANQGSEA. This CDR3 comprises 14 residues. The V and J ends lost 6 bases and 2 bases, in that order; junction bases with no gene match: 2. The CDR3 protein is CSVGQGTGANVLTF. The CDR3 DNA follows: TGCAGCGTGGGACAGGGAACTGGGGCCAACGTCCTGACTTTC.

The rearrangement links TRBV5-6 to TRBJ2-7; TRBD1 matches at 7 bases. Germline V gene sequence: CDR1 SGHDT, CDR2 YYEEEE. This CDR3 has 13 amino acids. The V gene end was trimmed by 3 bases and the J gene end by 4 bases; junction bases not matched to a gene: 4. The DNA of the CDR3 is TGTGCCAGCAGCTGGACAGGCAGTTACGAGCAGTACTTC. Protein: CASSWTGSYEQYF.

This chain uses TRBV6-5 with TRBJ2-3; 8 bases align to TRBD2. The V and J ends lost 6 bases and 3 bases, in that order; junction bases with no gene match: 8. Germline CDR1 and CDR2: MNHEY and SVGAGI. This CDR3 has 15 amino acids. The CDR3 DNA reads TGTGCCAGCAGCACTAGCGGAGGGGGGACAGATACGCAGTATTTT. Translation: CASSTSGGGTDTQYF.

In the case of this clone: The sample carries other DNA sequences with the same CDR3. CDR3 loop: CASSPGGTYEQYF. In DNA form, the CDR3 reads TGTGCCAGCTCCCCGGGGGGGACCTACGAGCAGTACTTC. The chain recombines TRBV18 with TRBJ2-7; 8 bases match TRBD2. V shed 6 bases and J 2 bases; nucleotides not matched to a gene: 3. CDR3 size: 13 residues. Germline V gene sequence: CDR1 KGHSH, CDR2 LQKENI.

The chain recombines TRBV7-3 with TRBJ2-2; D is unresolved. From germline, CDR1 is SGHTA and CDR2 FQGTGA. V was cut by 6 bases and J by 3 bases, with 5 bases left in between. CDR3 length: 12 residues. The CDR3 region has the DNA TGTGCCAGCAGACGGGACACCGGGGAGCTGTTTTTT. Encoded protein: CASRRDTGELFF.

The chain carries TRBV28 and TRBJ1-3, with D possibly TRBD1 on 6 matching bases. The CDR3 runs to 15 residues. Looked up from germline, CDR1 is MDHEN and CDR2 is SYDVKM. Trimming removed 7 bases from V and 4 bases from J, with 17 bases in between. Here the CDR3 reads CASTPQGWLGNTIYF. CDR3 nucleotides: TGTGCCAGCACCCCACAGGGTTGGCTCGGAAACACCATATATTTT.

This sequence joins TRBV6-6 and TRBJ2-5, with 11 nucleotides matching TRBD1. This CDR3 has 15 amino acids. CDR1 is MNHNY, CDR2 SVGAGI, per germline (reference sequence). The J segment lost 5 bases and the V segment lost 6 bases, leaving 8 bases of the junction unmatched. CDR3 in DNA: TGTGCCAGCAGATCCGGGACAGGGGGGATCGAGACCCAGTACTTC. Its translation: CASRSGTGGIETQYF.

The chain joins TRBV5-1 to TRBJ2-7, with D uncertain. CDR3 length: 12 residues. CDR1 and CDR2 from the germline V gene are SGHRS and YFSETQ. V was shortened by 4 bases and J by 5 bases, with 10 bases between the two germline ends. The CDR3 DNA follows: TGCGCCAGCAGCCAGCCAGGAAACGAGCAGTACTTC. It encodes CASSQPGNEQYF.

The chain recombines TRBV6-5 with TRBJ2-5; 9 nucleotides line up with TRBD1. TRBJ2-7 matches the DNA end more closely, so the J call is doubtful. This CDR3 comprises 14 residues. Germline V gives CDR1 MNHEY, CDR2 SVGAGI. Here the CDR3 DNA reads TGTGCCAGCAGTCGCGGACAGGGGCTGTACGAGCAGTACTTC. This codes for CASSRGQGLYEQYF.

The chain combines TRBV4-1 with TRBJ1-4; TRBD1 might be the D (6 bases). Per the germline V gene, CDR1 is MGHRA and CDR2 is YSYEKL. Trimming stripped 4 bases from V and 4 bases from J, with 16 bases between. The CDR3 runs 16 residues. The CDR3 sequence: CASSPSPGTSNEKLFF. The CDR3 DNA reads as TGCGCCAGCAGCCCCAGCCCCGGGACAAGTAATGAAAAACTGTTTTTT.

The rearrangement joins TRBV28 to TRBJ1-2; no firm D call. Trimming shortened V by 7 bases and J by 3 bases, and 6 bases separated the two germline ends. The length of the CDR3 is 11 residues. Germline CDR1 is MDHEN and CDR2 is SYDVKM. The CDR3 here is CASMADYGYTF. The CDR3 region has the DNA TGTGCCAGCATGGCTGACTATGGCTACACCTTC.

For the CDR3, the DNA is TGCAGTGCTAGAGATTACTACGAGCAGTACTTC. It is translated as CSARDYYEQYF. V gene TRBV20-1 combines with J gene TRBJ2-7; D not resolved. V was cut by 0 bases and J by 3 bases, with 3 bases left in between. Germline lookup yields CDR1 DFQATT and CDR2 SNEGSKA (reference sequence). CDR3 size: 11 residues.

This clone was picked up one time. CDR3 nucleotides: TGTGCCTGGAGTGTAGGACTAGCGGGAGGGCCGGGGGACAATGAGCAGTTCTTC. This translates into CAWSVGLAGGPGDNEQFF. This chain links TRBV30 with TRBJ2-1, with 15 nucleotides matching TRBD2. Germline CDR1 is GTSNPN and CDR2 is SVGIG (reference sequence). V trimming: 0 bases; J trimming: 5 bases; junction bases outside the gene matches: 8. This CDR3 contains 18 residues.

V and J are TRBV10-2 and TRBJ2-7; tentative D call: TRBD1 (5 bases). V gave up 5 bases and J gave up 6 bases, with 11 bases separating them. The CDR3 spans 12 residues. Germline CDR1 WSHSY, CDR2 SAAADI. The CDR3: CASSNGQGEQYF. In nucleotides, the CDR3 is TGCGCCAGCAGTAACGGACAAGGCGAGCAGTACTTC.

This chain uses TRBV9 with TRBJ2-3, with TRBD2 as a possible D gene (6 bases). This CDR3 comprises 16 residues. Trimming took 0 bases from V and 8 from J, leaving 19 bases between them. The germline V gene has CDR1 SGDLS and CDR2 YYNGEE. CDR3 amino acids: CASSVGSGRVGGTQYF. CDR3 coding DNA: TGTGCCAGCAGCGTAGGGTCAGGCAGGGTCGGGGGTACGCAGTATTTT.

V is TRBV7-3 and J is TRBJ2-1; D remains unclear. This CDR3 is built from 12 residues. Germline V gene data show CDR1 as SGHTA and CDR2 as FQGTGA. V lost 4 bases and J lost 6, with 7 bases in between. CDR3 in amino acids: CASSSGLNEQFF. The CDR3 region has the DNA TGTGCCAGCAGCTCGGGTCTCAATGAGCAGTTCTTC.

The V gene is TRBV5-1, the J gene TRBJ2-5; tentatively, D is TRBD2 (6 bases). CDR1 is SGHRS, CDR2 YFSETQ, per germline. The V and J ends lost 0 bases and 7 bases respectively, with 13 bases between them. The CDR3 has 14 amino acids. The CDR3 bases are TGCGCCAGCAGCTTGGGTATTCAGGAGGGGACCCAGTACTTC. Protein sequence: CASSLGIQEGTQYF.

This sequence joins TRBV6-1 and TRBJ2-7, with D maybe TRBD1 (7 bases). V was pared by 11 bases and J by 6 bases, with 23 bases between. From germline, CDR1 is MNHNS and CDR2 SASEGT. The CDR3 consists of 14 residues. For the CDR3, the DNA is TGTGCCCGCGGGACAGATGCTCTAGGTCGCGAGCAGTACTTC. It encodes CARGTDALGREQYF.

This chain links TRBV7-6 with TRBJ2-1, with TRBD1 matching over 9 bases. The CDR3 length is 15 residues. From germline, CDR1 is SGHVS and CDR2 FNYEAQ. V shed 1 base, J shed 8 bases, and the junction held 6 bases outside the gene matches. CDR3 amino acids: CASSLVWTGEDEQFF. The DNA for the CDR3 is TGTGCCAGCAGCTTAGTATGGACAGGGGAGGATGAGCAGTTCTTC.

J is TRBJ1-1 and V is TRBV10-1; tentative D call: TRBD1 (6 bases). Germline V gives CDR1 WNHNN, CDR2 SYGVQD (reference sequence). The CDR3 has 13 amino acids. V lost 1 base, J lost 6 bases, and 9 bases lay in between. The CDR3 spells CASSEYGGAEAFF. The DNA of the CDR3 is TGCGCCAGCAGTGAGTATGGGGGCGCTGAAGCTTTCTTT.

CDR3 sequence (DNA): TGTGCCAGCAGTTCCTCGACAGCCCTAGCTAACTATGGCTACACCTTC. Amino acid sequence: CASSSSTALANYGYTF. J is TRBJ1-2 and V is TRBV27, with D maybe TRBD1 (5 bases). The CDR3 has 16 amino acids. Trimming cost V 4 bases and J 0 bases, with 15 bases left between them. Germline loops: CDR1 MNHEY, CDR2 SMNVEV (reference sequence).